The 15 T cell receptor beta chains below come from one sample, sequenced in a study of blood T cells in healthy people across ages. The second PCR ran 7 to 11 cycles with a sample-barcoded 5' primer and J-beta primers. Each CDR3 protein is one row after TCRdb ran MiXCR on the 5' RACE reads. There are about 750,000 distinct CDR3 sequences in the sample; 53% occur only once, and approximately 40% lies in the top ten. Sequenced: blood. The origin of the receptors is a man older than 75 in good health.

The V gene is TRBV10-3, the J gene TRBJ2-2; possible D gene TRBD2, 5 bases. Per germline, CDR1 ENHRY and CDR2 SYGVKD. V was trimmed by 8 bases and J by 0 bases, leaving 16 bases between them. The CDR3 contains 16 residues. CDR3 sequence (DNA): TGTGCCATCGGTAGGGCGGGCCTCGCGAACACCGGGGAGCTGTTTTTT. Translation: CAIGRAGLANTGELFF.

The rearrangement uses TRBV6-2 or TRBV6-3 and TRBJ2-1; 10 bases match TRBD2. Germline trimming cut 7 bases from V and 4 bases from J; bases unmatched to any gene: 4. The CDR3 extends over 14 amino acids. Per the germline V gene, CDR1 is MNHEY and CDR2 is SVGEGT. CDR3 amino acids: CASTTSGTYNEQFF. The CDR3 coding sequence is TGTGCCAGCACCACTAGCGGGACTTACAATGAGCAGTTCTTC.

This clonotype was counted only a few times. The chain couples TRBV5-1 to TRBJ1-2; a possible D gene is TRBD1 (5 bases). The CDR3 consists of 14 residues. V was trimmed by 4 bases and J by 1 base, leaving 11 bases between them. Germline loops: CDR1 SGHRS, CDR2 YFSETQ. The CDR3 here is CASSPSTVNYGYTF. The CDR3, as DNA: TGCGCCAGCAGCCCCTCGACAGTTAACTATGGCTACACCTTC.

The chain has TRBV6-1 and TRBJ2-1; 15 bases are a match to TRBD2. Germline V gene lookup returns CDR1 MNHNS and CDR2 SASEGT. The trim removed 1 base at V and 15 bases at J, leaving 7 bases unmatched. CDR3 length: 15 residues. DNA of the CDR3: TGTGCCAGCAGTGAAGAGGGACTAGCGGGAGGAGAAAGGTTCTTC. Protein: CASSEEGLAGGERFF.

The chain employs TRBV27 and TRBJ2-3, with a tentative D call TRBD2 (5 bases). The germline V gene encodes CDR1 MNHEY and CDR2 SMNVEV (reference sequence). The CDR3 covers 16 residues. Trimming stripped 2 bases from V and 1 base from J, with 13 bases between. CDR3 sequence reads: CASSLVGLRGTDTQYF. In DNA form, the CDR3 reads TGTGCCAGCAGTTTAGTGGGGTTGAGGGGCACAGATACGCAGTATTTT.

The chain couples TRBV10-1 to TRBJ1-2; 8 bases match TRBD1. Germline V gives CDR1 WNHNN, CDR2 SYGVQD (reference sequence). The CDR3 is made up of 15 amino acids. V gave up 1 base and J gave up 2 bases; unmatched junction bases: 3. The CDR3 DNA reads as TGCGCCAGCAGTGAGTTGGGACAGGAGAACTATGGCTACACCTTC. It codes for CASSELGQENYGYTF.

The gene calls are TRBV3-1 and TRBJ2-1; 13 bases fit TRBD2. CDR3 length: 18 residues. Unmatched junction bases numbered 9, after V lost 5 bases and J lost 2 bases. Germline V lookup: CDR1 LGHDT, CDR2 YNNKEL (reference sequence). The CDR3 bases are TGTGCCAGCAGCGCTTCGGAACTAGCGGGAGGGACCTACAATGAGCAGTTCTTC. The encoded protein is CASSASELAGGTYNEQFF.

This chain joins TRBV2 and TRBJ1-2; 9 bases agree with TRBD1. V gave up 4 bases and J gave up 4 bases; unmatched junction bases: 7. This CDR3 has 15 residues. Germline V lookup: CDR1 SNHLY, CDR2 FYNNEI. The DNA for the CDR3 is TGTGCCAGCAGTGGGACAGGGGAAAGGGGCTATGGCTACACCTTC. Encoded protein: CASSGTGERGYGYTF.

V and J are TRBV18 and TRBJ2-5, with D tentatively TRBD2 (5 bases). The CDR3 loop spans 15 amino acids. Trimming took off 3 bases at V and 3 bases at J, with 14 bases between the two ends. Germline CDR1 is KGHSH and CDR2 is LQKENI. CDR3: CASSPPMASKETQYF. CDR3 coding DNA: TGTGCCAGCTCACCGCCAATGGCTAGCAAAGAGACCCAGTACTTC. The full variable domain, its missing parts supplied by reference TRBV18 and TRBJ2-5, is NAGVMQNPRHLVRRRGQEARLRCSPMKGHSHVYWYRQLPEEGLKFMVYLQKENIIDESGMPKERFSAEFPKEGPSILRIQQVVRGDSAAYFCASSPPMASKETQYFGPGTRLLVL.

The chain is built from TRBV7-9 and TRBJ1-1; 7 nucleotides align to TRBD1. J gave up 7 bases and V 5 bases, and 10 bases lay outside the gene matches. Per germline, CDR1 SEHNR and CDR2 FQNEAQ (reference sequence). CDR3 size: 14 residues. The CDR3 reads CASSPQGRAGEAFF. The DNA for the CDR3 is TGTGCCAGCAGCCCACAGGGGAGAGCGGGTGAAGCTTTCTTT.

This clonotype was seen only a few times. The V and J genes are TRBV29-1 and TRBJ2-1, with a tentative D call TRBD1 (6 bases). The length of the CDR3 is 14 residues. Germline-derived CDR1 and CDR2 are SQVTM and ANQGSEA. The V and J ends lost 3 bases and 0 bases respectively, with 9 bases between them. The CDR3 nucleotides are TGCAGCGTTGATATAGGGGGCTCCTACAATGAGCAGTTCTTC. Residues: CSVDIGGSYNEQFF.

There are a few counts of this clonotype. This sequence joins TRBV7-9 and TRBJ2-7, with a tentative D call TRBD1 (5 bases). This CDR3 has 15 amino acids. The germline V and J ends were trimmed by 6 bases and 0 bases, with 15 bases remaining between them. Germline values: CDR1 SEHNR, CDR2 FQNEAQ (reference sequence). In nucleotides, the CDR3 is TGTGCCAGCAGTTTTCAGACTGGGGCCTCCTACGAGCAGTACTTC. This gives the protein CASSFQTGASYEQYF.

This clonotype appeared a few times. The chain uses TRBV12-3 or TRBV12-4 and TRBJ2-1, with D possibly called TRBD1 or TRBD2 (5 bases each). Trimming cost V 5 bases and J 8 bases, with 19 bases left between them. The CDR3 is made up of 15 amino acids. The DNA of the CDR3 is TGTGCCAGCAGTGATTCGGGGCTGGGTCGGGATGAGCAGTTCTTC. This translates into CASSDSGLGRDEQFF.

This clonotype was seen a handful of times. The rearrangement links TRBV4-1 to TRBJ2-7, with D possibly TRBD1 on 6 matching bases. Germline CDR1 and CDR2: MGHRA and YSYEKL. The CDR3 is made up of 16 amino acids. The V gene lost 0 bases and the J gene lost 3 bases, with 15 bases spanning the gap. The CDR3 nucleotides are TGCGCCAGCAGCCAAGATCCGTTTAACAGGGACTACGAGCAGTACTTC. It codes for CASSQDPFNRDYEQYF.

This clonotype was seen a single time. V is TRBV18 and J is TRBJ2-1; the match to TRBD1 covers 9 bases. The V and J ends lost 6 bases and 10 bases, in that order; junction bases with no gene match: 10. This CDR3 spans 14 amino acids. Germline V gene lookup returns CDR1 KGHSH and CDR2 LQKENI. The CDR3 sequence is CASSPKQGAYEQFF. The CDR3 bases are TGTGCCAGCTCGCCAAAACAGGGGGCCTACGAGCAGTTCTTC. Full variable domain (rest looked up from reference TRBV18 and TRBJ2-1): NAGVMQNPRHLVRRRGQEARLRCSPMKGHSHVYWYRQLPEEGLKFMVYLQKENIIDESGMPKERFSAEFPKEGPSILRIQQVVRGDSAAYFCASSPKQGAYEQFFGPGTRLTVL.